The 14 T cell receptor beta chains below all came from one sample that was sequenced in a study of Tregs in tolerant kidney transplant recipients (dated by TCRdb to the late 2010s). To prepare the library, the immunoSEQ multiplex PCR assay was applied. TCRdb's version of the immuneACCESS table is confined to in-frame rearrangements and falls short of the full clone set. An unresolved V gene accounts for under half of the shortfall where checked; the remainder is of unknown origin. The sample table lists about 4,200 clones, more than 55% of them with a count of one. The ten top clones hold about 3.9% of the sample. No antigens are known for them. The sequenced sample was CD8+ T cells from blood cultured with allogeneic cells. These receptors all come from a human donor in good health.

This clone was detected a few times. The chain's CDR3 is CASSLEAGGWYEQYF. The CDR3 DNA reads TGTGCCAGCAGCTTGGAGGCGGGAGGGTGGTACGAGCAGTACTTC. The chain combines TRBV5-8 with TRBJ2-7, with TRBD2 matching 9 bases. Germline V gene sequence: CDR1 SGHTS, CDR2 YDEGEE. After removal of 0 bases from V and 4 bases from J, the junction contained 5 bases not matched to a gene. The CDR3 is 15 amino acids.

This clone is categorized as medium-sized. V gene TRBV29-1 combines with J gene TRBJ1-2; D perhaps matches TRBD1 (5 bases). This CDR3 has 11 residues. Trimming removed 2 bases at V and 6 bases at J, with 7 bases between. Germline assignment: CDR1 SQVTM and CDR2 ANQGSEA. The CDR3, as DNA: TGCAGCGTTGAACGCAGGGATGGCTACACCTTC. Amino acids: CSVERRDGYTF. Variable domain in full (rest from reference TRBV29-1 and TRBJ1-2): SAVISQKPSRDICQRGTSLTIQCQVDSQVTMMFWYRQQPGQSLTLIATANQGSEATYESGFVIDKFPISRPNLTFSTLTVSNMSPEDSSIYLCSVERRDGYTFGSGTRLTVV.

The chain couples TRBV19 to TRBJ2-7; 10 bases are a match to TRBD2. V shed 5 bases and J 7 bases; nucleotides not matched to a gene: 8. CDR1 LNHDA and CDR2 SQIVND come from the germline V gene (reference sequence). The CDR3 extends over 14 amino acids. CDR3 DNA sequence: TGTGCCAGTAGTTGGACTAGCGGAGCTATAGAGCAGTACTTC. Amino acids: CASSWTSGAIEQYF.

The chain recombines TRBV29-1 with TRBJ2-5; 9 nucleotides agree with TRBD1. The germline V gene encodes CDR1 SQVTM and CDR2 ANQGSEA. CDR3 length: 16 amino acids. V shed 3 bases, J shed 5 bases, and the junction held 13 bases outside the gene matches. The CDR3 region has the DNA TGCAGCGTTGATGCTAGGACAGGGGATGGTGGGGAGACCCAGTACTTC. Encoded protein: CSVDARTGDGGETQYF.

This clone counts as medium-sized. This chain joins TRBV2 and TRBJ2-7; 7 bases fit TRBD1. With 6 bases clipped from V and 3 bases from J, the junction kept 11 bases outside the gene matches. The CDR3 runs 15 residues. From germline, CDR1 is SNHLY and CDR2 FYNNEI. CDR3 coding DNA: TGTGCCAGCAGAGACAACAGGGGATTGGGCTACGAGCAGTACTTC. Its protein product is CASRDNRGLGYEQYF.

The chain recombines TRBV11-2 with TRBJ2-7; 8 bases match TRBD1. Losses at the gene ends were 5 bases for V and 4 bases for J; bases not matched to a gene: 10. The CDR3 contains 15 residues. Germline-derived CDR1 and CDR2 are SGHAT and FQNNGV. CDR3 sequence reads: CASSPTGTGDYEQYF. CDR3 bases: TGTGCCAGCAGCCCTACCGGGACAGGCGATTACGAGCAGTACTTC.

The chain couples TRBV27 to TRBJ2-1; TRBD2 agrees at 10 bases. The CDR3 sequence is 15 residues long. Germline trimming cut 4 bases from V and 7 bases from J; bases unmatched to any gene: 7. The germline CDR1 and CDR2 sequences are MNHEY and SMNVEV (reference sequence). The DNA of the CDR3 is TGTGCCAGCAGTTCGACAGCGGGGGGGCTTAATGAGCAGTTCTTC. Its translation: CASSSTAGGLNEQFF.

This chain links TRBV7-9 with TRBJ1-2, with D perhaps matching TRBD1 (6 bases). With 4 bases removed from V and 5 bases from J, the gap between germline ends came to 20 bases. The CDR3 totals 16 residues. Germline loops: CDR1 SEHNR, CDR2 FQNEAQ (reference sequence). CDR3 in DNA: TGTGCCAGCAGCTCACCCCCAGGACAGTTTATTTATGGCTACACCTTC. This encodes CASSSPPGQFIYGYTF.

The V and J genes are TRBV2 and TRBJ2-7; the D call may be TRBD1 or TRBD2 (5 bases each). The CDR3 consists of 13 residues. V gave up 9 bases and J gave up 2 bases, with 14 bases separating them. The germline gives CDR1 SNHLY, CDR2 FYNNEI. CDR3 loop: CASLGTQTYEQYF. CDR3 DNA sequence: TGTGCCAGTCTAGGGACCCAGACCTACGAGCAGTACTTC.

The chain joins TRBV28 to TRBJ2-1; 7 bases line up with TRBD1. CDR1 and CDR2 from the germline V gene are MDHEN and SYDVKM. V dropped 6 bases and J dropped 7; count of bases not matched to a gene: 3. The CDR3 is 12 residues long. The CDR3 region has the DNA TGTGCCAGCAGGTCACAGGGGAATGAGCAGTTCTTC. This encodes CASRSQGNEQFF.

This sequence joins TRBV4-1 and TRBJ1-1; 7 bases are shared with TRBD1. V was pared by 3 bases and J by 1 base, with 5 bases of the junction left unmatched. This CDR3 region has 15 residues. CDR1 MGHRA and CDR2 YSYEKL come from the germline V gene. The CDR3 coding sequence is TGCGCCAGCAGCCACCGACAGGGCGCGAACACTGAAGCTTTCTTT. Protein product: CASSHRQGANTEAFF.

The chain has TRBV4-1 and TRBJ2-7; D is ambiguous. The CDR3 is made up of 14 amino acids. Germline-derived CDR1 and CDR2 are MGHRA and YSYEKL. The V and J ends lost 0 bases and 0 bases respectively, with 6 bases between them. CDR3 amino acids: CASSQEASSYEQYF. The DNA of the CDR3 is TGCGCCAGCAGCCAAGAGGCAAGCTCCTACGAGCAGTACTTC.

This chain uses TRBV30 with TRBJ2-1; D is unclear. CDR3 length equals 13 residues. V was cut by 8 bases and J by 0 bases, with 11 bases left in between. Germline values: CDR1 GTSNPN, CDR2 SVGIG (reference sequence). The CDR3 nucleotides read TGTGCCGTAGCACCGAGCTCCTACAATGAGCAGTTCTTC. It is translated as CAVAPSSYNEQFF.

This clone was seen more than once but under ten times. The gene calls are TRBV9 and TRBJ2-3; 8 positions agree with TRBD1. With 4 bases clipped from V and 5 bases from J, the junction kept 9 bases outside the gene matches. The V gene's germline CDR1 is SGDLS and CDR2 YYNGEE. The CDR3 loop spans 15 amino acids. The CDR3 DNA reads TGTGCCAGCAGCTTTCAGGGGGCGCGTCAAGATACGCAGTATTTT. It is translated as CASSFQGARQDTQYF.